This T cell receptor beta chain was documented in a study of T cell changes during pregnancy in multiple sclerosis. The CDR3 contains 16 residues. The germline gives CDR1 SEHNR, CDR2 FQNEAQ (reference sequence). V was trimmed by 0 bases and J by 3 bases, leaving 13 bases between them. Data came from immunoSEQ multiplex PCR; TCRdb stores just in-frame clones and leaves some out. The sample includes about 73,000 clones, around 94% seen only once; the top ten take 2.8%. This TCR was recovered from a female donor in good health, enrolled as a control in a pregnancy study. V and J are TRBV7-9 and TRBJ2-3; the D gene is possibly TRBD2 (7 bases). The specimen comprised peripheral blood, sampled in the third trimester of pregnancy. CDR3 in amino acids: CASSLARGGETDTQYF. The CDR3 region has the DNA TGTGCCAGCAGCTTAGCAAGGGGGGGAGAAACAGATACGCAGTATTTT.